This T cell receptor (beta chain) came from a study of PD-1 blockade in classical Hodgkin lymphoma. Study conclusions and caveats: Individuals who commenced nivolumab within less than 1 year of ASCT were excluded.

Relapse after autologous stem cell transplantation occurred in every patient, and brentuximab vedotin exposure varied. The CDR3 contains 18 residues. Germline V gene lookup returns CDR1 MRHNA and CDR2 SNTAGT. V shed 1 base and J 3 bases; nucleotides not matched to a gene: 13. As concerns this clone: No antigen is known for it.

Method: immunoSEQ multiplex PCR; TCRdb's copy keeps in-frame clones and lacks some. In the table there are 95,000 to 100,000 clones, 75% to 90% of which are singletons. This rearrangement joins TRBV6-4 to TRBJ2-7; 9 nucleotides line up with TRBD1. The TCR comes from a human donor with classical Hodgkin lymphoma. The source material was peripheral blood mononuclear cells (PBMCs), sampled before the second cycle of nivolumab. CDR3 DNA sequence: TGTGCCAGCAGTGACTGTATACGGGGACAGGGAATGATCTACGAGCAGTACTTC. This encodes CASSDCIRGQGMIYEQYF.